Following are 24 T cell receptor beta chains from one sample sequenced in a study of shared clonotypes between healthy human individuals. CD45RO-negative, CCR7-selected cells formed the naive CD8 fraction, which excluded terminally differentiated effector memory CD45RA+ cells. Clones were sequenced by immunoSEQ multiplex PCR, and TCRdb holds only the in-frame ones, with some missing. The table records about 590,000 clones, less than 97% of them present only once. The sample consisted of naive CD8+ T cells sorted from blood. The receptor source for this set is a woman in her twenties or thirties in good health.

V is TRBV19 and J is TRBJ2-1; 7 positions agree with TRBD2. Losses at the gene ends were 4 bases for V and 8 bases for J; bases not matched to a gene: 14. Germline CDR1 reads LNHDA; CDR2 reads SQIVND (reference sequence). This CDR3 has 16 residues. The CDR3 region is CASSNPPGLHFYEQFF. The CDR3 DNA sequence: TGTGCCAGTAGTAACCCACCGGGACTACACTTTTATGAGCAGTTCTTC.

This sequence joins TRBV4-1 and TRBJ2-2; the D is unclear. The CDR3 is made up of 15 amino acids. V lost 0 bases and J 4 bases, leaving 9 bases between the germline ends. Germline CDR1 and CDR2: MGHRA and YSYEKL. The CDR3 loop is CASSQDIGFTGELFF. DNA for the CDR3: TGCGCCAGCAGCCAAGATATCGGATTCACCGGGGAGCTGTTTTTT.

The V call is TRBV10-3, the J call TRBJ2-5, with D tentatively TRBD2 (6 bases). CDR1 ENHRY and CDR2 SYGVKD come from the germline V gene. The V and J ends lost 4 bases and 5 bases respectively, with 17 bases between them. CDR3 length equals 15 residues. CDR3: CAISATTGGSETQYF. CDR3 DNA sequence: TGTGCCATCAGTGCCACAACAGGAGGGAGCGAGACCCAGTACTTC.

The chain uses TRBV5-6 and TRBJ2-2, with 7 bases identical to TRBD1. V lost 2 bases to trimming and J lost 1 base; unmatched junction nucleotides: 5. The CDR3 runs 16 residues. Germline CDR1 is SGHDT and CDR2 is YYEEEE. CDR3 amino acids: CASSLLWTGNTGELFF. CDR3 in DNA: TGTGCCAGCAGCTTACTCTGGACAGGGAACACCGGGGAGCTGTTTTTT.

The chain is built from TRBV7-8 and TRBJ2-1; 13 bases are shared with TRBD2. The ends lost 6 bases at V and 2 bases at J; junction bases unmatched: 4. CDR3 length: 16 amino acids. Germline V CDR1 and CDR2: SGHVS, FQNEAQ. CDR3 sequence (DNA): TGTGCCAGCAGTCCGGGGACTAGCGGGACCTACAATGAGCAGTTCTTC. Encoded protein: CASSPGTSGTYNEQFF. The whole variable domain, filled in from reference TRBV7-8 and TRBJ2-1, reads GAGVSQSPRYKVAKRGQDVALRCDPISGHVSLFWYQQALGQGPEFLTYFQNEAQLDKSGLPSDRFFAERPEGSVSTLKIQRTQQEDSAVYLCASSPGTSGTYNEQFFGPGTRLTVL.

V usage is TRBV6-5 and J usage is TRBJ2-7; D not resolved. Trimming shortened V by 2 bases and J by 0 bases, and 8 bases separated the two germline ends. The germline gives CDR1 MNHEY, CDR2 SVGAGI. The CDR3 runs to 14 residues. The CDR3 sequence: CASSYTGYSYEQYF. CDR3 nucleotide sequence: TGTGCCAGCAGTTACACTGGCTACTCCTACGAGCAGTACTTC.

V gene TRBV29-1 combines with J gene TRBJ2-3, with TRBD1 identical over 7 bases. Germline assignment: CDR1 SQVTM and CDR2 ANQGSEA. This CDR3 is built from 15 residues. J gave up 4 bases and V 8 bases, and 15 bases lay outside the gene matches. Written as DNA, the CDR3 is TGCAGCACAAAAGGGACAGCATCGGGCGCAGATACGCAGTATTTT. It codes for CSTKGTASGADTQYF.

The J gene is TRBJ2-3, the V gene TRBV27; 10 bases align to TRBD2. This CDR3 spans 21 amino acids. Germline CDR1 MNHEY, CDR2 SMNVEV (reference sequence). The ends lost 7 bases at V and 4 bases at J; junction bases unmatched: 26. The CDR3 reads CASISRGASGRYGAVPDTQYF. The CDR3 bases are TGTGCCAGCATCTCGCGGGGGGCTAGCGGGAGATATGGGGCCGTCCCAGATACGCAGTATTTT.

This chain connects TRBV7-8 to TRBJ2-5; 12 positions match TRBD2. Looked up from germline, CDR1 is SGHVS and CDR2 is FQNEAQ. The CDR3 spans 17 residues. Unmatched junction bases numbered 9, after V lost 4 bases and J lost 3 bases. This CDR3 is CASSSGLAGNREETQYF. Written as DNA, the CDR3 is TGTGCCAGCAGCTCAGGACTAGCGGGAAATAGAGAAGAGACCCAGTACTTC.

The CDR3 loop is CAWNSGSYEQYF. The CDR3 DNA reads as TGTGCCTGGAATAGCGGGAGTTACGAGCAGTACTTC. The genes are TRBV30 and TRBJ2-7, with 9 bases aligning to TRBD2. This CDR3 is built from 12 residues. Germline lookup yields CDR1 GTSNPN and CDR2 SVGIG (reference sequence). V was clipped by 4 bases and J by 4 bases; unmatched bases: 2.

The V and J genes are TRBV5-8 and TRBJ1-2; D is perhaps TRBD1 (5 bases). Trimming removed 4 bases from V and 4 bases from J, with 23 bases in between. Germline CDR1 reads SGHTS; CDR2 reads YDEGEE. CDR3 length equals 17 residues. The CDR3 DNA is TGTGCCAGCAGCCCTCCCCCGGGACGGCTGATTTCCTATGGCTACACCTTC. This translates into CASSPPPGRLISYGYTF. The complete variable domain, with remaining parts taken from reference TRBV5-8 and TRBJ1-2, reads EAGVTQSPTHLIKTRGQQATLRCSPISGHTSVYWYQQALGLGLQFLLWYDEGEERNRGNFPPRFSGRQFPNYSSELNVNALELEDSALYLCASSPPPGRLISYGYTFGSGTRLTVV.

This rearrangement joins TRBV11-1 to TRBJ1-1, with D uncertain. This CDR3 contains 14 residues. Germline-derived CDR1 and CDR2 are SGHAT and FQDESV (reference sequence). Deletions cut 5 bases from V and 3 bases from J, with 13 bases between. The CDR3 nucleotides read TGTGCCAGCAGCGAAGTAGGCATCGACACTGAAGCTTTCTTT. This encodes CASSEVGIDTEAFF.

The genes are TRBV6-4 and TRBJ1-1, with 8 bases identical to TRBD1. V gave up 8 bases and J gave up 5 bases; unmatched junction bases: 7. Germline CDR1 reads MRHNA; CDR2 reads SNTAGT. The CDR3 length is 13 residues. CDR3 sequence reads: CASPRGLRTEAFF. In DNA, the CDR3 is TGTGCCAGCCCCAGGGGGCTGAGGACTGAAGCTTTCTTT.

The chain uses TRBV6-5 and TRBJ2-5; possibly TRBD2 for D (6 bases). This CDR3 contains 14 residues. Germline values: CDR1 MNHEY, CDR2 SVGAGI. V was shortened by 6 bases and J by 2 bases, with 13 bases between the two germline ends. For the CDR3, the DNA is TGTGCCAGCAGGCGACCTAGCGATCAAGAGACCCAGTACTTC. As protein: CASRRPSDQETQYF.

A note on this clone: Other DNA sequences in the same sample also yield this CDR3. The V gene is TRBV29-1, the J gene TRBJ2-1; D may be TRBD2 (6 bases). The CDR3 has 14 residues. From germline, CDR1 is SQVTM and CDR2 ANQGSEA. V shed 0 bases and J shed 3 bases, with 9 bases lying between them. Here the CDR3 reads CSVEDPGSYNEQFF. In DNA form, the CDR3 reads TGCAGCGTTGAAGATCCCGGGAGCTACAATGAGCAGTTCTTC.

This clone was counted once. The chain links TRBV6-5 to TRBJ1-2, with D possibly being TRBD1 (5 bases). V lost 0 bases, J lost 1 base, and 9 bases lay in between. The CDR3 is 15 residues long. In germline, CDR1 is MNHEY, CDR2 SVGAGI. The CDR3 DNA sequence: TGTGCCAGCAGTTACTCGGGGGGATATAACTATGGCTACACCTTC. Translated, it gives CASSYSGGYNYGYTF.

The CDR3 DNA reads as TGTGCCAGCAGTTTAATGGGTATGGGACAGGGGCGTGAGCAGTACTTC. This codes for CASSLMGMGQGREQYF. This rearrangement joins TRBV28 to TRBJ2-5; 10 bases are a match to TRBD1. V trimming: 2 bases; J trimming: 11 bases; junction bases outside the gene matches: 14. CDR1 is MDHEN, CDR2 SYDVKM, per germline. The CDR3 has 16 residues. Combining the CDR3 with reference TRBV28 and TRBJ2-5 gives the whole variable domain DVKVTQSSRYLVKRTGEKVFLECVQDMDHENMFWYRQDPGLGLRLIYFSYDVKMKEKGDIPEGYSVSREKKERFSLILESASTNQTSMYLCASSLMGMGQGREQYFGPGTRLLVL.

This sequence joins TRBV6-1 and TRBJ2-7, with TRBD1 identical over 7 bases. The CDR3 loop spans 15 amino acids. With V trimmed by 7 bases and J by 0 bases, 9 bases remained unmatched. Germline CDR1 MNHNS, CDR2 SASEGT. The CDR3 here is CASTRGRDSSYEQYF. The DNA for the CDR3 is TGTGCCAGCACCCGTGGCCGGGACAGCTCCTACGAGCAGTACTTC.

The J gene is TRBJ2-1, the V gene TRBV28; D perhaps matches TRBD1 (6 bases). Trimming took 3 bases from V and 5 from J, leaving 11 bases between them. The CDR3 totals 14 residues. The germline gives CDR1 MDHEN, CDR2 SYDVKM. Here the CDR3 reads CASSFSPGDNEQFF. In DNA form, the CDR3 reads TGTGCCAGCAGTTTCTCCCCAGGGGACAATGAGCAGTTCTTC.

The chain is built from TRBV7-6 and TRBJ2-3; TRBD2 is a possible D gene (6 bases). Germline loops: CDR1 SGHVS, CDR2 FNYEAQ. This CDR3 is built from 15 residues. The germline V and J ends were trimmed by 0 bases and 3 bases, with 10 bases remaining between them. CDR3 loop: CASSLAGSQTDTQYF. CDR3 nucleotides: TGTGCCAGCAGCTTAGCCGGGAGCCAAACAGATACGCAGTATTTT.

The V and J genes are TRBV2 and TRBJ2-1, with 13 positions matching TRBD2. Per the germline V gene, CDR1 is SNHLY and CDR2 is FYNNEI. Trimming at V came to 2 bases and at J to 9 bases, leaving 4 bases not matched to a gene. The CDR3 extends over 15 amino acids. The CDR3 DNA is TGTGCCAGCAGTGAAAGGACTAGCGGGAGATCTGAGCAGTTCTTC. This translates into CASSERTSGRSEQFF. The variable domain in full, completed from reference TRBV2 and TRBJ2-1, reads EPEVTQTPSHQVTQMGQEVILRCVPISNHLYFYWYRQILGQKVEFLVSFYNNEISEKSEIFDDQFSVERPDGSNFTLKIRSTKLEDSAMYFCASSERTSGRSEQFFGPGTRLTVL.

V and J are TRBV27 and TRBJ2-1, with 10 bases identical to TRBD2. The germline V gene encodes CDR1 MNHEY and CDR2 SMNVEV (reference sequence). This CDR3 contains 19 residues. The J segment lost 5 bases and the V segment lost 0 bases, leaving 13 bases of the junction unmatched. The CDR3 protein is CASSLSIGASGSQDNEQFF. The DNA for the CDR3 is TGTGCCAGCAGTTTATCGATCGGGGCTAGCGGGAGTCAGGACAATGAGCAGTTCTTC.

This chain uses TRBV5-1 with TRBJ2-1, with D perhaps given as TRBD1 or TRBD2 (5 bases each). V was pared by 4 bases and J by 3 bases, with 17 bases between. Germline V gene data show CDR1 as SGHRS and CDR2 as YFSETQ. CDR3 size: 16 residues. The CDR3, as DNA: TGCGCCAGCAGCCCAAACACTGGGGACGTCTACAATGAGCAGTTCTTC. Its translation: CASSPNTGDVYNEQFF.

J is TRBJ2-1 and V is TRBV25-1, with unresolved D. The CDR3 loop spans 16 amino acids. V was shortened by 3 bases and J by 0 bases, with 12 bases between the two germline ends. Germline CDR1 MGHDK, CDR2 SYGVNS. As DNA, the CDR3 is TGTGCCAGCAGTGACCCCTCAGCGAGCTCCTACAATGAGCAGTTCTTC. Its translation is CASSDPSASSYNEQFF.